This entry concerns a single T cell receptor (beta chain). Its antigen is still unknown. Per-nucleotide qualities are absent, and no much larger clonotype sits a single base away. V ends up 4 bases short and J 6 bases short, with an unmatched junction base count of 11. Taken from cysteine to phenylalanine, the CDR3 has 16 residues. Of all the DNA, just the CDR3 is kept, 48 bases in frame from base 1. CDR1 and CDR2 were assigned from the germline V gene as SGHRS and YFSETQ. These data come from a study of blood T cell repertoires in COVID-19 (dated by TCRdb to 2020 to 2022). In terms of the full investigation: The collaborator samples originated in the United States, Italy and Spain and spanned the acute and convalescent phases of COVID-19. The prospective study material was composed of cDNA or gDNA derived from T cells, B-cell-depleted T cells, or PBMCs. Subjects who had been exposed to COVID-19, were actively infected with it, or had recovered from it provided the deeply sampled blood TCRbeta repertoires that made up the dataset. The repertoires were released in a freely available public database meant as a resource for research on the immune response to SARS-CoV-2. The samples were drawn from the first 160 participants of the ongoing ImmuneRACE study and from over 950 subjects provided by 6 global collaborators. Sample metadata almost always included a de-identified subject ID, COVID-19 status, age in years and sex. HLA class I and class II types, where available, came from metadata supplied by the sample provider rather than from assay-based typing. Beyond this particular receptor, the publication reports: The amount of clinical and demographic metadata varied by source and participant and was provided uncurated.

TCRbeta CDR3 regions were amplified from genomic DNA by means of the immunoSEQ Assay, a bias-controlled multiplex PCR. The authors' pipeline ran thus. Nucleated cell counts per sample were estimated from amplification of reference gene primers within the assay. To quantify the absolute abundance of each unique TCRbeta CDR3 rearrangement, sequence reads were collapsed and filtered. For each sample, productive Simpson clonality was calculated as the square root of Simpson's diversity index over productive rearrangements. TCRdb carries this immuneACCESS record with in-frame sequences only. Its versions omit some clonotypes, under half of them owing to an unresolved V gene in the studies checked, with the rest unexplained. Clone size and the V and J calls come from that table; the DNA yielded D and trimming. This sample comprises around 350,000 clones, roughly 86% of them detected only once. Together, the top ten hold about 3% of the sample.

Collaborating institutions collected whole blood in K2EDTA tubes following their own protocols. For TCRbeta analysis, collaborators shipped samples as frozen whole blood, isolated PBMCs, or DNA extracted from either of those sample types. Sequences were obtained from peripheral blood. The receptor was isolated from a human donor in a cohort sampled during active COVID-19. The chain is encoded by TRBV5-1 joined to TRBJ2-7; TRBD1 lines up with 12 middle nucleotides. The sequenced DNA: TGCGCCAGCAGCCCGTCCGGGACAGGGGGCTTTAGCGAGCAGTACTTC. Its protein is CASSPSGTGGFSEQYF.